Listed here is a single T cell receptor (beta chain). Methods used by the authors: Reference gene primer amplification gave estimated nucleated cell counts. Profiling relied on immunoSEQ multiplex PCR, and the TCRdb table lists in-frame clones only, not all of them. V and J calls plus clone size are reproduced from that table; the DNA served to infer D and trimming. The table records hundreds of thousands of clones, roughly 85% of them present only once. The source of the sample is a study of blood T cell repertoires in COVID-19. Study-level background: Samples of COVID-19 (acute and convalescent) were obtained from the United States, Italy and Spain. Sources were T cells, B-cell-depleted T cells, or PBMCs; the material itself was cDNA or gDNA.

The V gene's germline CDR1 is MNHNS and CDR2 SASEGT. With V trimmed by 1 base and J by 2 bases, 10 bases remained unmatched. The CDR3 extends over 18 amino acids. The sample comprised peripheral blood. The source is a woman aged 25 to 39 with active or convalescent COVID-19. J is TRBJ2-3 and V is TRBV6-1; 9 bases agree with TRBD2. The CDR3 here is CASSEGGMRGGNTDTQYF. The DNA of the CDR3 is TGTGCCAGCAGTGAAGGCGGGATGCGGGGGGGCAACACAGATACGCAGTATTTT.